The rows below give T cell receptor beta chains drawn from one sample of a study of blood T cell repertoires in COVID-19. Produced via immunoSEQ multiplex PCR; TCRdb's table is partial and in-frame only. The sample holds 150,000 to 200,000 clones, approximately 83% seen once. The sequenced sample consisted of peripheral blood. The receptors stem from a human donor in a cohort sampled during active COVID-19. CDR3s include the opening cysteine and the closing phenylalanine or tryptophan. Fields, in order: CDR3 protein, CDR3 DNA, V gene, clone size, D gene, CDR3 length, J gene. A D gene is named only where the DNA matches it firmly. Size is stated for part of the rows, as once, few or many counts, or as a class when the clone is expanded.

CDR3aa: CASSIVSGRGTDTQYF; CDR3nt: TGTGCCAGTAGTATCGTTAGCGGGAGGGGAACAGATACGCAGTATTTT; v_gene: TRBV19; abundance: .; d_gene: TRBD2; len: 16; j_gene: TRBJ2-3
CDR3aa: CASSSYLAGTYEQYF; CDR3nt: TGTGCCAGCAGCTCATACCTGGCGGGTACCTACGAGCAGTACTTC; v_gene: TRBV5-4; abundance: .; d_gene: .; len: 15; j_gene: TRBJ2-7
CDR3aa: CASSQNRVLSTDTQYF; CDR3nt: TGCGCCAGCAGCCAAAACAGGGTTCTATCCACAGATACGCAGTATTTT; v_gene: TRBV4-3; abundance: .; d_gene: .; len: 16; j_gene: TRBJ2-3
CDR3aa: CASSLQPTGRAETQYF; CDR3nt: TGTGCCAGCTCGCTTCAGCCAACCGGGAGGGCGGAGACCCAGTACTTC; v_gene: TRBV18; abundance: once; d_gene: TRBD2; len: 16; j_gene: TRBJ2-5
CDR3aa: CASSGQAPYEQYF; CDR3nt: TGCGCCAGCAGTGGACAGGCCCCCTACGAGCAGTACTTC; v_gene: TRBV10-1; abundance: once; d_gene: .; len: 13; j_gene: TRBJ2-7
CDR3aa: CATRTGTNSPLHF; CDR3nt: TGTGCCACCCGGACAGGGACTAATTCACCCCTCCACTTT; v_gene: TRBV19; abundance: many; d_gene: TRBD1; len: 13; j_gene: TRBJ1-6
CDR3aa: CASSLGLAGGDDTQYF; CDR3nt: TGTGCCAGCAGCTTAGGACTAGCGGGGGGTGACGATACGCAGTATTTT; v_gene: TRBV11-3; abundance: once; d_gene: TRBD2; len: 16; j_gene: TRBJ2-3
CDR3aa: CASSPMISHQPQHF; CDR3nt: TGTGCCAGCAGTCCTATGATTTCCCATCAGCCCCAGCATTTT; v_gene: TRBV27; abundance: .; d_gene: .; len: 14; j_gene: TRBJ1-5
CDR3aa: CASSYSISGFYEQYF; CDR3nt: TGTGCCAGCAGTTACTCGATATCAGGGTTCTACGAGCAGTACTTC; v_gene: TRBV6-5; abundance: .; d_gene: .; len: 15; j_gene: TRBJ2-7
CDR3aa: CASSEGEGAGNQPQHF; CDR3nt: TGTGCCAGCAGTGAAGGGGAAGGGGCTGGCAATCAGCCCCAGCATTTT; v_gene: TRBV6-1; abundance: .; d_gene: .; len: 16; j_gene: TRBJ1-5
CDR3aa: CASSARSSSGNTIYF; CDR3nt: TGTGCCAGCAGTGCGCGGTCTAGCTCTGGAAACACCATATATTTT; v_gene: TRBV2; abundance: .; d_gene: .; len: 15; j_gene: TRBJ1-3
CDR3aa: CSARDTPQETQYF; CDR3nt: TGCAGCGCCCGGGACACCCCTCAAGAGACCCAGTACTTC; v_gene: TRBV29-1; abundance: .; d_gene: .; len: 13; j_gene: TRBJ2-5
CDR3aa: CASSLSGGLSGANVLTF; CDR3nt: TGTGCCAGCAGCTTAAGCGGGGGGCTCTCTGGGGCCAACGTCCTGACTTTC; v_gene: TRBV7-2; abundance: .; d_gene: TRBD2; len: 17; j_gene: TRBJ2-6
CDR3aa: CASGDSTGYEQYF; CDR3nt: TGTGCCAGTGGGGACTCCACCGGGTACGAGCAGTACTTC; v_gene: TRBV28; abundance: .; d_gene: .; len: 13; j_gene: TRBJ2-7
CDR3aa: CASSLEETRGYNEQFF; CDR3nt: TGTGCCAGCAGCCTCGAGGAGACTAGGGGATACAATGAGCAGTTCTTC; v_gene: TRBV7-6; abundance: .; d_gene: .; len: 16; j_gene: TRBJ2-1
CDR3aa: CASSPIGVVHEQYF; CDR3nt: TGTGCCAGCAGCCCAATAGGGGTAGTACACGAGCAGTACTTC; v_gene: TRBV7-9; abundance: .; d_gene: .; len: 14; j_gene: TRBJ2-7
CDR3aa: CASRGRRARVHEQFF; CDR3nt: TGTGCCAGCCGAGGTAGGAGGGCTAGGGTCCATGAGCAGTTCTTC; v_gene: TRBV6-5; abundance: .; d_gene: .; len: 15; j_gene: TRBJ2-1
CDR3aa: CASSPQGTGSGEQYF; CDR3nt: TGTGCCAGCAGCCCCCAAGGGACAGGGAGTGGCGAGCAGTACTTC; v_gene: TRBV7-9; abundance: .; d_gene: TRBD1; len: 15; j_gene: TRBJ2-7
CDR3aa: CASSQEVGSSPTYEQYF; CDR3nt: TGTGCCAGCAGCCAAGAAGTCGGTTCCTCTCCAACCTACGAGCAGTACTTC; v_gene: TRBV3-1/TRBV3-2; abundance: .; d_gene: .; len: 17; j_gene: TRBJ2-7
CDR3aa: CASRLSPSYEQYF; CDR3nt: TGTGCCAGCCGACTGTCCCCCTCCTACGAGCAGTACTTC; v_gene: TRBV12-3/TRBV12-4; abundance: .; d_gene: .; len: 13; j_gene: TRBJ2-7
CDR3aa: CASSLAGDQPQHF; CDR3nt: TGTGCCAGCAGCTTAGCTGGAGATCAGCCCCAGCATTTT; v_gene: TRBV7-2; abundance: .; d_gene: .; len: 13; j_gene: TRBJ1-5
CDR3aa: CASRLNRGPNYGYTF; CDR3nt: TGTGCCAGCAGGCTTAACAGGGGACCAAACTATGGCTACACCTTC; v_gene: TRBV6-6; abundance: .; d_gene: TRBD1; len: 15; j_gene: TRBJ1-2